Each of the 3 T cell receptor beta chains below was sequenced from the same sample in a study of post-analysis software for immune sequencing data. The study's findings and limits: In patients, about 5 TRBV segments were more frequent than in controls, with TRBV5-6, TRBV5-1 and TRBV20-1 among them.

Every TCR beta cDNA library bore unique molecular identifiers. TCRdb passed the PCR reads through MiXCR, listing each CDR3 protein once. The sample holds some 260,000 distinct CDR3 sequences; 36% are singletons and the top ten take under 5.5%. The antigens for these receptors are not known. Sequences were obtained from blood. These receptors were taken from a girl between 10 and 17 years old with multiple sclerosis.

The chain employs TRBV5-5 and TRBJ2-2; the D is unclear. Germline V gene sequence: CDR1 SGHKS, CDR2 YYEKEE (reference sequence). The CDR3 extends over 13 amino acids. Between the trimmed V and J ends, which lost 0 bases and 6 bases, there was a span of 6 bases. The CDR3 protein is CASSLARAGELFF. DNA for the CDR3: TGTGCCAGCAGCTTGGCTAGAGCCGGGGAGCTGTTTTTT. Filled out from reference TRBV5-5 and TRBJ2-2, the complete variable domain reads DAGVTQSPTHLIKTRGQQVTLRCSPISGHKSVSWYQQVLGQGPQFIFQYYEKEERGRGNFPDRFSARQFPNYSSELNVNALLLGDSALYLCASSLARAGELFFGEGSRLTVL.

The V gene is TRBV4-1, the J gene TRBJ2-4; 8 positions agree with TRBD2. This CDR3 has 16 residues. Germline-derived CDR1 and CDR2 are MGHRA and YSYEKL. With V trimmed by 1 base and J by 3 bases, 5 bases remained unmatched. CDR3: CASSQGTSRHKNIQYF. The CDR3 coding sequence is TGCGCCAGCAGCCAAGGGACTAGCAGACACAAAAACATTCAGTACTTC.

In this sample, this clonotype turned up a few times. One end of the junction varies from germline; a read error may be responsible. The V gene is TRBV11-2, the J gene TRBJ2-1, with 10 bases identical to TRBD2. The J call may be wrong; the DNA end is better matched by TRBJ2-7. Germline V gene sequence: CDR1 SGHAT, CDR2 FQNNGV. The CDR3 spans 18 residues. The CDR3: CASSLRASGRMAYNEQYF. The CDR3 nucleotides are TGCGCCAGCAGCTTAAGGGCTAGCGGGAGAATGGCCTACAATGAGCAGTACTTC.